A single T cell receptor beta chain is shown here with its context. This sample stems from a study of blood T cell repertoires in COVID-19. Only in-frame clones appear in the TCRdb table, and some are missing; sequencing was by immunoSEQ multiplex PCR. This table holds fewer than 200,000 clones, roughly 90% found once. CDR3 length: 15 amino acids. V lost 0 bases and J lost 5; bases outside the gene matches: 7. Germline CDR1 and CDR2: SGDLS and YYNGEE. The sample was peripheral blood. The clonotype originates from a man aged 65-85 years with active or convalescent COVID-19. The chain carries TRBV9 and TRBJ1-2, with TRBD1 matching over 7 bases. The CDR3 DNA follows: TGTGCCAGCAGCGTAGGTCAGGGGGTGGGGTATGGCTACACCTTC. It is translated as CASSVGQGVGYGYTF. The whole variable domain, remainder taken from reference TRBV9 and TRBJ1-2, is DSGVTQTPKHLITATGQRVTLRCSPRSGDLSVYWYQQSLDQGLQFLIQYYNGEERAKGNILERFSAQQFPDLHSELNLSSLELGDSALYFCASSVGQGVGYGYTFGSGTRLTVV.